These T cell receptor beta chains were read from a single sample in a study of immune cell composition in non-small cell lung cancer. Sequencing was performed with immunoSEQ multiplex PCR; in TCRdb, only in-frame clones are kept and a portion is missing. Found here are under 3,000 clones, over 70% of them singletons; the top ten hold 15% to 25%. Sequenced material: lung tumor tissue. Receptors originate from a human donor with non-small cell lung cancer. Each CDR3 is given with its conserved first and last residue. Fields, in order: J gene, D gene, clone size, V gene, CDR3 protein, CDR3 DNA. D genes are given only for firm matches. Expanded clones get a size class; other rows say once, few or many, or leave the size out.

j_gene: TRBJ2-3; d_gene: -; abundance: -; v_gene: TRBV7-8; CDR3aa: CASSLPGTDTQYF; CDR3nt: TGTGCCAGCAGCTTACCCGGGACAGATACGCAGTATTTT
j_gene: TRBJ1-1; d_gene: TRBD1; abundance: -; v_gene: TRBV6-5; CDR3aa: CASSLGQGYTEAFF; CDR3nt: TGTGCCAGCAGTTTAGGACAGGGCTACACTGAAGCTTTCTTT
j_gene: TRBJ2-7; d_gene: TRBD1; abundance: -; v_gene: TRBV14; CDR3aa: CASSQATVGTGGKYEQYF; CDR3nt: TGTGCCAGCAGCCAAGCCACGGTCGGGACAGGGGGCAAGTACGAGCAGTACTTC
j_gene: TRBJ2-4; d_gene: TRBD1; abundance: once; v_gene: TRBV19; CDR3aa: CASSDRVGVRAKNIQYF; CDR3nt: TGTGCCAGTTCAGACAGGGTTGGGGTCAGAGCCAAAAACATTCAGTACTTC
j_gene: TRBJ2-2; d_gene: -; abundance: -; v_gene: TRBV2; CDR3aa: CASKAGENTGELFF; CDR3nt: TGTGCCAGCAAGGCAGGGGAGAACACCGGGGAGCTGTTTTTT
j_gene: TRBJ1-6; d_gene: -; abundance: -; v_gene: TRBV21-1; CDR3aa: CASSMGGSYNSPLHF; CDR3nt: TGTGCCAGCAGCATGGGGGGCTCCTATAATTCACCCCTCCACTTT
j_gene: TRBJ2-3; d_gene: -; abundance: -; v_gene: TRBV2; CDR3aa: CASSEGTDIYTQYF; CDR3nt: TGTGCCAGCAGTGAAGGGACGGACATTTATACGCAGTATTTT
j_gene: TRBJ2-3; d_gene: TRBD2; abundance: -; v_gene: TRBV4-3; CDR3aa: CASSQEGGGADTQYF; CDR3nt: TGCGCCAGCAGCCAAGAGGGCGGGGGGGCGGATACGCAGTATTTT
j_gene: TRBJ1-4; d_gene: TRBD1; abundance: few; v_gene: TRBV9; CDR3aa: CASSAETGDNEKLFF; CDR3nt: TGTGCCAGCAGCGCGGAGACAGGGGATAATGAAAAACTGTTTTTT
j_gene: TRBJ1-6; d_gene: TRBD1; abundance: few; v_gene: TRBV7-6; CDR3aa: CASTLDRDNSPLHF; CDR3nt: TGTGCCAGCACCCTGGACAGGGATAATTCACCCCTCCACTTT
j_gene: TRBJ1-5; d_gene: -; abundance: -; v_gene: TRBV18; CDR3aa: CASSPGGNLNQPQHF; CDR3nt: TGTGCCAGCTCACCGGGGGGAAATCTTAATCAGCCCCAGCATTTT
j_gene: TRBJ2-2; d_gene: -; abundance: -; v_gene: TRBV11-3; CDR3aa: CASSLTGSNTGELFF; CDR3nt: TGTGCCAGCAGCTTAACAGGGAGTAACACCGGGGAGCTGTTTTTT
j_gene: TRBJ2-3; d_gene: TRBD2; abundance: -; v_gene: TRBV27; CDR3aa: CASSFSGRLAGSTDTQYF; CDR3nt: TGTGCCAGCAGTTTCTCCGGCCGGCTAGCGGGGTCCACAGATACGCAGTATTTT
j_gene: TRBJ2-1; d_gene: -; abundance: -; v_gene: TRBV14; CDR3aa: CASSQARWQGPYNEQFF; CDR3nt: TGTGCCAGCAGCCAAGCTCGCTGGCAGGGGCCCTACAATGAGCAGTTCTTC
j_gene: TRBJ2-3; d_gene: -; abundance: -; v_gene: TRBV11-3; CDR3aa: CASAPRGGLTDTQYF; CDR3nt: TGTGCCAGCGCCCCTAGGGGGGGACTCACAGATACGCAGTATTTT
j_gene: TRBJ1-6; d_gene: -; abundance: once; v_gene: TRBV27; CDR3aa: CASATSGVSYNSPLHF; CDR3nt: TGTGCCAGCGCCACCTCGGGGGTGTCCTATAATTCACCCCTCCACTTT
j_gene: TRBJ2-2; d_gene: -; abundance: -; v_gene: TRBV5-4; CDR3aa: CASSLALSGELFF; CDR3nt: TGTGCCAGCAGCTTGGCCCTATCCGGGGAGCTGTTTTTT
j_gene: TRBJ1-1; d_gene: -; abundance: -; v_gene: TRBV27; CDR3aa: CASSRRGRGNTEAFF; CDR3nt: TGTGCTAGCAGTCGTAGAGGACGGGGGAACACTGAAGCTTTCTTT
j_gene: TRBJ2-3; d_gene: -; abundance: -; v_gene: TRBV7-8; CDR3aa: CASSPTTATDTQYF; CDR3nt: TGTGCCAGCAGCCCCACCACAGCCACAGATACGCAGTATTTT
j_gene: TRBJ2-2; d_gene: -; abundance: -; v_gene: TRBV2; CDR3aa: CASCRLDTGELFF; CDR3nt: TGTGCCAGCTGCAGGTTAGACACCGGGGAGCTGTTTTTT
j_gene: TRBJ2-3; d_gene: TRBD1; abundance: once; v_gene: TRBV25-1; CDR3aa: CASNSLGQGTDTQYF; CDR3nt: TGTGCCAGCAACTCCTTGGGACAGGGAACAGATACGCAGTATTTT
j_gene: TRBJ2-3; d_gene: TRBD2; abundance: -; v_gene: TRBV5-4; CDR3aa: CASSLRPAGGSYTDTQYF; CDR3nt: TGTGCCAGCAGCTTGCGGCCAGCGGGAGGGTCCTACACAGATACGCAGTATTTT
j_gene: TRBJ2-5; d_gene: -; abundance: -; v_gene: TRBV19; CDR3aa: CASSRGRETQYF; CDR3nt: TGTGCCAGTAGTCGTGGCAGGGAGACCCAGTACTTC
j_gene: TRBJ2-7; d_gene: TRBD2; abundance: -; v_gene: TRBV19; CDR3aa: CASTPAGATYEQYF; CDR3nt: TGTGCCAGTACCCCAGCGGGGGCTACCTACGAGCAGTACTTC
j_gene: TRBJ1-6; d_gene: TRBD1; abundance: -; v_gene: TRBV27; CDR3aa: CATHPNPGQVNSPLHF; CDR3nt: TGTGCCACACACCCTAACCCGGGACAGGTGAATTCACCCCTCCACTTT
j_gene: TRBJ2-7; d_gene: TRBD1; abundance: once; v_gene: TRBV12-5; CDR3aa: CASGLVLGTGTVEQYF; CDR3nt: TGTGCTAGTGGTTTGGTACTTGGGACAGGGACGGTCGAGCAGTACTTC
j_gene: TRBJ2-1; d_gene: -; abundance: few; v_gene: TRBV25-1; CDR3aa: CASSVGWYGDNEQFF; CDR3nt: TGTGCCAGCAGTGTTGGATGGTACGGAGACAATGAGCAGTTCTTC
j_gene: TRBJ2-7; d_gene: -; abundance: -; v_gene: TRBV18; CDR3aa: CASSLRTADYEQYF; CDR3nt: TGTGCCAGCTCACTAAGGACAGCGGACTACGAGCAGTACTTC
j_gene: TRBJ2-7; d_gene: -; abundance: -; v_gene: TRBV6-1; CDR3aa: CASSELGTYEQYF; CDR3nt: TGTGCCAGCAGTGAACTGGGCACCTACGAGCAGTACTTC
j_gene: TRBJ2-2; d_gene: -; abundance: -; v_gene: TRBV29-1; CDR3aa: CSVLRSGELFF; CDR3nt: TGCAGCGTTCTGCGGAGCGGGGAGCTGTTTTTT
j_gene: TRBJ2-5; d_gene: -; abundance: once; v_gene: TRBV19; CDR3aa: CASSINSGVWGQETQYF; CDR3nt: TGTGCCAGTAGTATTAACTCAGGGGTGTGGGGCCAAGAGACCCAGTACTTC
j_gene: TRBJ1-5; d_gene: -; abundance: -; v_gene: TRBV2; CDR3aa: CASSGPGLDQPQHF; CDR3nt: TGTGCCAGCAGTGGGCCGGGACTGGATCAGCCCCAGCATTTT
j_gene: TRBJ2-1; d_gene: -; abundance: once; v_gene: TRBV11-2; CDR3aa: CASSPYRDLYNEQFF; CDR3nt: TGTGCCAGCAGCCCCTACCGGGACTTATACAATGAGCAGTTCTTC
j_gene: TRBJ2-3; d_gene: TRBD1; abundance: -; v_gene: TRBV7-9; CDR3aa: CASSLLRTGSTDTQYF; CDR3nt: TGTGCCAGCAGCTTACTTAGGACAGGGAGCACAGATACGCAGTATTTT
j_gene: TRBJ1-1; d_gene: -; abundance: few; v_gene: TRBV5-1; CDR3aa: CASSSGQMNTEAFF; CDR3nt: TGCGCCAGCAGCTCCGGACAGATGAACACTGAAGCTTTCTTT
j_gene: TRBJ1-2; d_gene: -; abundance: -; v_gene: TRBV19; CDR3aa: CASSIGAGIYGYTF; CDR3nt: TGTGCCAGTAGTATAGGGGCAGGAATCTATGGCTACACCTTC
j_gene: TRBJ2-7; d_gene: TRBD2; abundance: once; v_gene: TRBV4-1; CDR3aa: CASSQEASGYSSYEQYF; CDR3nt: TGCGCCAGCAGCCAAGAAGCTAGCGGATATAGCTCCTACGAGCAGTACTTC
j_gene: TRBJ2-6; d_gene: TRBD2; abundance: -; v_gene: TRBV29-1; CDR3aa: CSVELAGDPSSGANVLTF; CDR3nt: TGCAGCGTTGAACTAGCGGGGGACCCCAGCTCTGGGGCCAACGTCCTGACTTTC
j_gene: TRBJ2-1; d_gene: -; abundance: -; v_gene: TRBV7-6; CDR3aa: CASSSPDVRYNEQFF; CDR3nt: TGTGCCAGCAGCTCCCCAGATGTTCGATACAATGAGCAGTTCTTC
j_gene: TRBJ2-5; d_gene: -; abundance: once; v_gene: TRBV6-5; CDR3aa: CASSYSLDQETQYF; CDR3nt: TGTGCCAGCAGTTACTCGTTAGACCAAGAGACCCAGTACTTC
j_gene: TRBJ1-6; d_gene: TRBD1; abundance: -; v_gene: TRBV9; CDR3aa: CASSATPGGVYMNSPLHF; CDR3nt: TGTGCCAGCAGCGCAACCCCAGGGGGCGTATATATGAATTCACCCCTCCACTTT
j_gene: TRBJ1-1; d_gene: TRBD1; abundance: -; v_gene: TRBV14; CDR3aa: CASSHRTGQAFF; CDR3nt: TGTGCCAGCAGCCACAGGACAGGGCAAGCTTTCTTT
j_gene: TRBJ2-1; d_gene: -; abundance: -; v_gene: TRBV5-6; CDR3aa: CASNLKGHPYNEQFF; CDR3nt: TGTGCCAGCAACTTGAAGGGACACCCATACAATGAGCAGTTCTTC